This T cell receptor (beta chain) was sequenced during a study of molecular identifiers for immune sequencing clone quantification. Study results and limitations: Clones of above 20 RNA copies carried over 97% of effector molecules; in naive cells they carried under 1%.

This clonotype was seen repeatedly, ten times or more. Its antigen is currently unknown. Previously described methods and listed TCR primers were employed for the bulk TCR libraries. TCRdb redid the calling of the PCR reads with MiXCR, one entry per CDR3 protein. The table includes tens of thousands of distinct CDR3 sequences, 15% to 20% detected once. Input material: naive CD8+ T cells from blood, with Jurkat cell RNA spiked in. The sample's subset: FACS-sorted CD8+CD4-CCR7+CD45RA+ naive T cells. The TCR sequence derives from a human donor in good health. Some libraries in this study had Jurkat cell RNA spiked in.

The chain's CDR3 is CSARGRQGTRNTEAFF. The CDR3 nucleotides are TGCAGTGCTAGAGGTCGGCAGGGGACCCGAAACACTGAAGCTTTCTTT. The chain couples TRBV20-1 to TRBJ1-1; a possible D gene is TRBD1 (6 bases). V gave up 1 base and J gave up 2 bases, with 17 bases separating them. This CDR3 is 16 amino acids long. Germline lookup yields CDR1 DFQATT and CDR2 SNEGSKA (reference sequence).